The 32 T cell receptor beta chains given below trace back to one sample, sequenced in a study of blood T cell repertoires in COVID-19. Using immunoSEQ multiplex PCR, the repertoire was profiled, and TCRdb retains in-frame clones only, with some absent. The sample has about 340,000 clones, about 86% seen once. The sample comprised PBMCs or T cells enriched from blood (not recorded which). Receptor source: a woman in her thirties or forties with acute COVID-19.

The genes are TRBV12-3 or TRBV12-4 and TRBJ2-5; 9 nucleotides line up with TRBD1. V dropped 7 bases and J dropped 4; count of bases not matched to a gene: 4. CDR3 length equals 13 residues. In DNA form, the CDR3 reads TGTGCCAGCACCGCGGGACAGGGAGAGACCCAGTACTTC. The encoded protein is CASTAGQGETQYF.

The V gene is TRBV18, the J gene TRBJ2-1; D may be TRBD2 (6 bases). The germline CDR1 and CDR2 sequences are KGHSH and LQKENI. The V end was cut by 3 bases, the J end by 7 bases, with 13 bases between. The CDR3 has 14 residues. The CDR3 loop is CASSPSSASNEQFF. CDR3 bases: TGTGCCAGCTCACCCTCTAGCGCGTCTAATGAGCAGTTCTTC.

The chain has TRBV7-9 and TRBJ1-1; 10 nucleotides match TRBD1. From germline, CDR1 is SEHNR and CDR2 FQNEAQ (reference sequence). The CDR3 is 14 residues long. V lost 4 bases to trimming and J lost 6 bases; unmatched junction nucleotides: 5. In DNA, the CDR3 is TGTGCCAGCAGCTCCGGGACAGGGGTGTCTGAAGCTTTCTTT. Translation gives CASSSGTGVSEAFF.

The chain employs TRBV19 and TRBJ1-5; 7 positions agree with TRBD1. Germline CDR1 is LNHDA and CDR2 is SQIVND (reference sequence). V lost 8 bases and J lost 5; bases outside the gene matches: 3. The CDR3 contains 12 residues. CDR3 in DNA: TGTGCCAGTCAGAGGGGGCATCAGCCCCAGCATTTT. As protein: CASQRGHQPQHF.

The chain links TRBV3-1 (or the pseudogene TRBV3-2) to TRBJ1-3; 7 bases fit TRBD1. V was pared by 1 base and J by 2 bases, with 5 bases of the junction left unmatched. Germline V gene sequence: CDR1 LGHDT, CDR2 YNNKEL (reference sequence). The CDR3 is made up of 16 amino acids. The CDR3 loop is CASSQVPGTAGNTIYF. The CDR3 nucleotides read TGTGCCAGCAGCCAAGTCCCCGGGACAGCTGGAAACACCATATATTTT.

The genes are TRBV28 and TRBJ2-4; D call uncertain. Germline-derived CDR1 and CDR2 are MDHEN and SYDVKM. The CDR3 is 18 residues long. V dropped 7 bases and J dropped 1 base, with 23 bases sitting between them. CDR3 sequence reads: CASTSGGGFVGAKNIQYF. CDR3 nucleotides: TGTGCCAGCACGTCGGGTGGCGGATTCGTGGGTGCCAAAAACATTCAGTACTTC.

The chain combines TRBV27 with TRBJ1-1; 7 bases map to TRBD1. There are 15 residues in the CDR3. V trimming: 3 bases; J trimming: 1 base; junction bases outside the gene matches: 5. CDR1 and CDR2 (germline): MNHEY, SMNVEV (reference sequence). CDR3 nucleotide sequence: TGTGCCAGCAGTTTTAAGGGGGCCGGGAACACTGAAGCTTTCTTT. It specifies CASSFKGAGNTEAFF.

The V gene is TRBV7-2, the J gene TRBJ1-1; 7 bases match TRBD1. The length of the CDR3 is 14 residues. In germline, CDR1 is SGHTA, CDR2 FQGNSA. Trimming at V came to 5 bases and at J to 4 bases, leaving 7 bases not matched to a gene. The CDR3 nucleotides read TGTGCCAGCAGCCCCCGGGCAGGGGGCACTGAAGCTTTCTTT. The encoded protein is CASSPRAGGTEAFF.

The chain combines TRBV19 with TRBJ1-5, with D perhaps matching TRBD1 (5 bases). From germline, CDR1 is LNHDA and CDR2 SQIVND (reference sequence). The CDR3 length is 15 residues. Trimming removed 4 bases at V and 2 bases at J, with 12 bases between. The CDR3 coding sequence is TGTGCCAGTAGTACGCAGGGAGGAGGCAATCAGCCCCAGCATTTT. This codes for CASSTQGGGNQPQHF.

This clone was counted a few times. J is TRBJ2-1 and V is TRBV5-6; 7 bases match TRBD2. This CDR3 spans 16 amino acids. Germline CDR1 reads SGHDT; CDR2 reads YYEEEE. With V trimmed by 5 bases and J by 1 base, 9 bases remained unmatched. As DNA, the CDR3 is TGTGCCAGCAGTTCGGTTGGCGGGAGATCCTACAATGAGCAGTTCTTC. Amino acid sequence: CASSSVGGRSYNEQFF.

The chain uses TRBV7-3 and TRBJ2-5; TRBD2 matches at 8 bases. Germline loops: CDR1 SGHTA, CDR2 FQGTGA. This CDR3 region has 16 residues. After removal of 0 bases from V and 3 bases from J, the junction contained 6 bases not matched to a gene. In DNA, the CDR3 is TGTGCCAGCAGCTTAACCCCGGGAGGGGGGGAAGAGACCCAGTACTTC. As protein: CASSLTPGGGEETQYF.

V is TRBV6-5 and J is TRBJ2-7; no definite D call. CDR1 and CDR2 (germline): MNHEY, SVGAGI. Trimming shortened V by 5 bases and J by 3 bases, and 11 bases separated the two germline ends. The CDR3 covers 13 residues. As DNA, the CDR3 is TGTGCCAGCAGTAGTGCACTGAACTACGAGCAGTACTTC. This codes for CASSSALNYEQYF.

The chain combines TRBV20-1 with TRBJ1-1; TRBD1 matches 8 bases. The V gene end was trimmed by 3 bases and the J gene end by 2 bases; junction bases not matched to a gene: 11. There are 16 residues in the CDR3. Germline V CDR1 and CDR2: DFQATT, SNEGSKA (reference sequence). The CDR3 sequence: CSASDPRTGLNTEAFF. In DNA, the CDR3 is TGCAGTGCTAGTGACCCCCGGACAGGGCTTAACACTGAAGCTTTCTTT.

The rearrangement joins TRBV20-1 to TRBJ2-7; TRBD2 might be the D (6 bases). The CDR3 is 14 amino acids. Deletions cut 3 bases from V and 5 bases from J, with 17 bases between. The germline V gene encodes CDR1 DFQATT and CDR2 SNEGSKA (reference sequence). Here the CDR3 reads CSASVGPRGNEQYF. The CDR3 nucleotides read TGCAGTGCTAGTGTCGGACCCCGGGGGAACGAGCAGTACTTC.

V and J are TRBV18 and TRBJ2-3; D ambiguous. The CDR3 runs 12 residues. The V end lost 6 bases, the J end lost 4 bases, and 8 bases lay between the germline ends. Germline V gene lookup returns CDR1 KGHSH and CDR2 LQKENI. The CDR3 sequence is CASSAGSDTQYF. The CDR3 nucleotides read TGTGCCAGCTCTGCAGGATCAGATACGCAGTATTTT.

The chain links TRBV6-2 or TRBV6-3 to TRBJ2-7; 9 nucleotides agree with TRBD1. CDR1 MNHEY and CDR2 SVGEGT come from the germline V gene. This CDR3 spans 14 amino acids. The V and J ends lost 4 bases and 4 bases, in that order; junction bases with no gene match: 5. The CDR3 reads CASSSGTGLYEQYF. CDR3 DNA: TGTGCCAGCAGTTCCGGGACAGGGCTATACGAGCAGTACTTC.

J is TRBJ2-2 and V is TRBV14, with D perhaps matching TRBD1 (6 bases). In germline, CDR1 is SGHDN, CDR2 FVKESK. Between the trimmed V and J ends, which lost 3 bases and 7 bases, there was a span of 21 bases. The length of the CDR3 is 17 residues. The CDR3 region is CASSHPEGRGLRGELFF. CDR3 sequence (DNA): TGTGCCAGCAGCCACCCCGAGGGCAGGGGCTTGCGCGGGGAGCTGTTTTTT.

The J gene is TRBJ2-7, the V gene TRBV7-4; no reliable D call. Deletions cut 7 bases from V and 5 bases from J, with 12 bases between. The CDR3 consists of 12 residues. Germline V lookup: CDR1 SGHVT, CDR2 SQSDAQ. The CDR3 protein is CASINPTNEQYF. The CDR3 bases are TGTGCCAGCATCAATCCTACTAACGAGCAGTACTTC.

V gene TRBV9 combines with J gene TRBJ2-1; D gene ambiguous. The CDR3 runs to 16 residues. The V gene lost 0 bases and the J gene lost 3 bases, with 13 bases spanning the gap. Germline V lookup: CDR1 SGDLS, CDR2 YYNGEE. The CDR3 is CASSVAPSHDYNEQFF. For the CDR3, the DNA is TGTGCCAGCAGCGTAGCTCCGAGCCATGACTACAATGAGCAGTTCTTC.

The CDR3: CASSFPGLAGNEQFF. In DNA, the CDR3 is TGTGCCAGCAGTTTCCCGGGACTAGCGGGAAATGAGCAGTTCTTC. The rearrangement links TRBV27 to TRBJ2-1, with TRBD2 matching 13 bases. Germline CDR1 is MNHEY and CDR2 is SMNVEV (reference sequence). The J segment lost 7 bases and the V segment lost 3 bases, leaving 3 bases of the junction unmatched. The CDR3 totals 15 residues.

This clone was detected only a few times. V gene TRBV15 combines with J gene TRBJ1-5; 7 bases line up with TRBD1. J lost 6 bases, V lost 3 bases, and 8 bases had no gene match. CDR3 length: 15 residues. Germline CDR1 and CDR2: LNHNV and YYDKDF (reference sequence). The CDR3 nucleotides read TGTGCCACCAGCAGTGACAGGGTTTGGGTTCAGCCCCAGCATTTT. Its protein product is CATSSDRVWVQPQHF.

Here the CDR3 reads CASSAGGGGNQPQHF. DNA of the CDR3: TGTGCCAGCAGCGCTGGAGGGGGGGGCAATCAGCCCCAGCATTTT. The chain recombines TRBV7-2 with TRBJ1-5, with D perhaps TRBD1 (6 bases). CDR3 size: 15 residues. Germline loops: CDR1 SGHTA, CDR2 FQGNSA. V gave up 5 bases and J gave up 2 bases, with 13 bases separating them.

For the CDR3, the DNA is TGTGCCAGCAGTTACTCGGCGAACACTGAAGCTTTCTTT. Translation: CASSYSANTEAFF. The V and J genes are TRBV6-5 and TRBJ1-1; no definite D call. V shed 0 bases and J shed 1 base, with 3 bases lying between them. The germline gives CDR1 MNHEY, CDR2 SVGAGI. The CDR3 runs to 13 residues.

The chain combines TRBV7-8 with TRBJ2-7; D is undetermined. Germline V CDR1 and CDR2: SGHVS, FQNEAQ. The CDR3 covers 13 residues. V was trimmed by 3 bases and J by 2 bases, leaving 8 bases between them. CDR3: CASSFTPAYEQYF. The CDR3 nucleotides are TGTGCCAGCAGCTTTACACCTGCCTACGAGCAGTACTTC. Variable domain in full (rest from reference TRBV7-8 and TRBJ2-7): GAGVSQSPRYKVAKRGQDVALRCDPISGHVSLFWYQQALGQGPEFLTYFQNEAQLDKSGLPSDRFFAERPEGSVSTLKIQRTQQEDSAVYLCASSFTPAYEQYFGPGTRLTVT.

This clone showed up just once. The J gene is TRBJ1-3, the V gene TRBV15, with 8 bases identical to TRBD1. This CDR3 comprises 15 residues. The germline CDR1 and CDR2 sequences are LNHNV and YYDKDF (reference sequence). V gave up 4 bases and J gave up 4 bases; unmatched junction bases: 6. The CDR3 loop is CATSTGRQGGNTIYF. The CDR3 DNA sequence: TGTGCCACCAGCACGGGGCGACAGGGGGGAAACACCATATATTTT.

This chain connects TRBV24-1 to TRBJ2-5; D may be TRBD2 (6 bases). CDR1 is KGHDR and CDR2 is SFDVKD in the germline V gene. This CDR3 region has 14 residues. The V gene lost 2 bases and the J gene lost 2 bases, with 8 bases spanning the gap. The CDR3 DNA is TGTGCCACCAGTGATTCCGGGACTCAAGAGACCCAGTACTTC. As protein: CATSDSGTQETQYF.

Many counts were recorded for this clone. This rearrangement joins TRBV9 to TRBJ1-5; D is unresolved. V was cut by 0 bases and J by 9 bases, with 13 bases left in between. CDR3 length: 14 amino acids. Per germline, CDR1 SGDLS and CDR2 YYNGEE. DNA of the CDR3: TGTGCCAGCAGCGTAGGCGAGGTACTGGGGCCCCAGCATTTT. This codes for CASSVGEVLGPQHF.

V usage is TRBV5-1 and J usage is TRBJ1-6; possible D gene TRBD1, 6 bases. The V and J ends lost 4 bases and 5 bases respectively, with 13 bases between them. In germline, CDR1 is SGHRS, CDR2 YFSETQ. The CDR3 covers 15 residues. The CDR3 loop is CASSLGTIDNSPLHF. CDR3 DNA: TGCGCCAGCAGCCTCGGGACAATCGATAATTCACCCCTCCACTTT.

The chain joins TRBV6-5 to TRBJ2-7; D gene ambiguous. Germline V lookup: CDR1 MNHEY, CDR2 SVGAGI. CDR3 length equals 11 residues. The V gene lost 11 bases and the J gene lost 3 bases, with 11 bases spanning the gap. CDR3 DNA: TGTGCCTCCCCCCGTAACTACGAGCAGTACTTC. It yields the protein CASPRNYEQYF.

This clone appeared a few times. The rearrangement uses TRBV12-3 or TRBV12-4 and TRBJ1-1, with D possibly being TRBD1 (5 bases). V was shortened by 3 bases and J by 6 bases, with 11 bases between the two germline ends. The CDR3 has 13 residues. The CDR3 loop is CASSFATASEAFF. Written as DNA, the CDR3 is TGTGCCAGCAGTTTCGCGACAGCCTCTGAAGCTTTCTTT.

The chain has TRBV19 and TRBJ1-4, with 8 bases fitting TRBD1. Trimming removed 3 bases from V and 8 bases from J; junction bases left unmatched: 2. This CDR3 region has 13 residues. Per germline, CDR1 LNHDA and CDR2 SQIVND (reference sequence). The CDR3 nucleotides read TGTGCCAGTAGTATGACAGGGGTGGAAAAACTGTTTTTT. It is translated as CASSMTGVEKLFF. Complete variable domain (other parts from reference TRBV19 and TRBJ1-4): DGGITQSPKYLFRKEGQNVTLSCEQNLNHDAMYWYRQDPGQGLRLIYYSQIVNDFQKGDIAEGYSVSREKKESFPLTVTSAQKNPTAFYLCASSMTGVEKLFFGSGTQLSVL.

The V gene is TRBV7-2, the J gene TRBJ2-2, with D tentatively TRBD1 (6 bases). V gave up 5 bases and J gave up 6 bases, with 10 bases separating them. The CDR3 has 13 residues. Germline V lookup: CDR1 SGHTA, CDR2 FQGNSA. CDR3 amino acids: CASSPEGAGELFF. The CDR3 nucleotides read TGTGCCAGCAGCCCAGAGGGGGCCGGGGAGCTGTTTTTT. The complete variable domain, with remaining parts taken from reference TRBV7-2 and TRBJ2-2, reads GAGVSQSPSNKVTEKGKDVELRCDPISGHTALYWYRQSLGQGLEFLIYFQGNSAPDKSGLPSDRFSAERTGGSVSTLTIQRTQQEDSAVYLCASSPEGAGELFFGEGSRLTVL.